This TCR beta chain was obtained from a study of breast tumors, draining lymph nodes, adjacent tissues. Study-level findings and limits: Compared with basal-like, luminal-like tumors shared significantly more repertoire with nontumor tissue.

One entry per CDR3 protein, called by TCRdb with MiXCR from the multiplex PCR reads. Of some 100,000 distinct CDR3 sequences in the sample, 21% are singletons; the top ten hold roughly 1.2%. Looked up from germline, CDR1 is KGHDR and CDR2 is SFDVKD. The V end was cut by 1 base, the J end by 1 base, with 5 bases between. There are 14 residues in the CDR3. This clonotype came up many times. Its target is unknown. Breast cancer patients provided tissue from their axillary draining lymph nodes. V is TRBV24-1 and J is TRBJ2-3; D is unresolved. The receptor's source is a female donor with breast cancer. Some clones in this sample may be carry-over from other donors' samples. The sequenced sample consisted of axillary lymph node tissue. This CDR3 reads CATSDFGGTDTQYF. The CDR3 DNA is TGTGCCACCAGTGATTTTGGGGGCACAGATACGCAGTATTTT.